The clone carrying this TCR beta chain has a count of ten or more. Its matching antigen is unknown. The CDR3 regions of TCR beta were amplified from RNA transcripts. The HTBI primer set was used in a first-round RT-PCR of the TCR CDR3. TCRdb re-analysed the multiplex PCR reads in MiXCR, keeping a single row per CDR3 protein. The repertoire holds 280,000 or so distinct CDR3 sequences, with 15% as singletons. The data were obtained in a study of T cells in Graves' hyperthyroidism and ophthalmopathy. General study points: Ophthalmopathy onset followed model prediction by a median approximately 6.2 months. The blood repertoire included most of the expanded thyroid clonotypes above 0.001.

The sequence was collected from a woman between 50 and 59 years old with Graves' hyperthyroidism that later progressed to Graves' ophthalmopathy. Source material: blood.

CDR3 residues: CSAQGGSNQPQHF. DNA of the CDR3: TGCAGTGCACAGGGTGGGAGCAATCAGCCCCAGCATTTT. This chain links TRBV20-1 with TRBJ1-5, with D possibly being TRBD1 (6 bases). Germline lookup yields CDR1 DFQATT and CDR2 SNEGSKA (reference sequence). The V end lost 6 bases, the J end lost 1 base, and 10 bases lay between the germline ends. This CDR3 has 13 amino acids.